This TCR beta chain was observed in a study of T-cell reconstitution after alpha-beta-depleted transplantation in children. Unique molecular identifiers featured in how the TCRbeta library was prepared. TCRdb redid the calling of the PCR reads with MiXCR, one entry per CDR3 protein. The sample has about 640,000 distinct CDR3 sequences; 15% to 20% are singletons. This clonotype showed up many times. Germline CDR1 reads SQVTM; CDR2 reads ANQGSEA. There are 16 residues in the CDR3. The V gene end was trimmed by 7 bases and the J gene end by 0 bases; junction bases not matched to a gene: 11. This specimen consisted of PBMCs from the stem cell graft donor, obtained from the stem cell graft. This chain connects TRBV29-1 to TRBJ2-2; 7 bases are shared with TRBD1. The receptor's source is a human donor who donated a stem cell graft to a child with acute myeloid leukemia. The CDR3 here is CSASGTATANTGELFF. In DNA form, the CDR3 reads TGCAGCGCCTCCGGGACAGCAACCGCGAACACCGGGGAGCTGTTTTTT.